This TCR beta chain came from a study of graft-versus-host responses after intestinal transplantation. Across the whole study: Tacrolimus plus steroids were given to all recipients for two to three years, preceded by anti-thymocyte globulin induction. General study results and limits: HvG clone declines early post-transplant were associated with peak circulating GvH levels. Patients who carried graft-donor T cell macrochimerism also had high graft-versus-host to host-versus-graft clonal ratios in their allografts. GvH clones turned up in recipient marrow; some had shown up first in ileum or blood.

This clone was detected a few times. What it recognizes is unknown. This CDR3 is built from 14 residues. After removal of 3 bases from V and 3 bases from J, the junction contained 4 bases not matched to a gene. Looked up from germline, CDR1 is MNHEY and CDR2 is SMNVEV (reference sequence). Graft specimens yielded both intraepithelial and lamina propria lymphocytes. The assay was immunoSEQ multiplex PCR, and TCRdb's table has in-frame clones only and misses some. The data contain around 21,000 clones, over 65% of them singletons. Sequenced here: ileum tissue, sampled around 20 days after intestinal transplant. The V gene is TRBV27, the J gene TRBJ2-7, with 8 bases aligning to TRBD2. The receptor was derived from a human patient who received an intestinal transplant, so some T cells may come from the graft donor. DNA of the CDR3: TGTGCCAGCAGTTTCGGGGGGGGCTTCTACGAGCAGTACTTC. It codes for CASSFGGGFYEQYF.